The text below deals with one T cell receptor beta chain. What it recognizes is unknown. This specimen comes from a study of T cell responses to AZD1222 COVID-19 vaccine. In germline, CDR1 is LGHNA, CDR2 YNFKEQ. CDR3 length: 14 amino acids. Trimming pared 1 base from V and 6 bases from J, leaving 13 bases between. Study outcomes and limitations: The donor cohort was predominantly white British with a female majority, and clonal diversity may have been underestimated.

Assay: immunoSEQ multiplex PCR; the TCRdb copy retains only in-frame clones and omits some. The repertoire consists of roughly 160,000 clones, with about 90% occurring once and the leading ten covering 4.4%. The clonotype originates from an adult in good health. The V gene is TRBV4-2, the J gene TRBJ2-7; a weak D match, TRBD2 (5 bases). Source: peripheral blood, taken on day 0 of MenACWY control vaccination. The CDR3 loop is CASSQVGLAGEQYF. The DNA of the CDR3 is TGTGCCAGCAGCCAAGTCGGACTGGCGGGCGAGCAGTACTTC.